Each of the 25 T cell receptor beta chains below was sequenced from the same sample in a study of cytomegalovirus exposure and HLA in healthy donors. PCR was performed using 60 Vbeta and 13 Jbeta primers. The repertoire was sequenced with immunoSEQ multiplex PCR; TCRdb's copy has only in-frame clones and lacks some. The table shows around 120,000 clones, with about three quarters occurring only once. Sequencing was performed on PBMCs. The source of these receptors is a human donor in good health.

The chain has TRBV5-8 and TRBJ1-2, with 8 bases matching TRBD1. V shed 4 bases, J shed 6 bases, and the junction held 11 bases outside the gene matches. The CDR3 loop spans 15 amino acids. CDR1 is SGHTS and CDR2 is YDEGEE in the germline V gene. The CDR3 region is CASSGADRVVDGYTF. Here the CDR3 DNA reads TGTGCCAGCAGCGGCGCGGACAGGGTCGTAGATGGCTACACCTTC.

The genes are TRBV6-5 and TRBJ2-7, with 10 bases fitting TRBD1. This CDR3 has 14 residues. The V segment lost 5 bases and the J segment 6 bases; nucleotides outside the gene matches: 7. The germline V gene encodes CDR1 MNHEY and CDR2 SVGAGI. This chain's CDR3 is CASSRDRGLSEQYF. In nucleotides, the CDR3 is TGTGCCAGCAGTAGGGACAGGGGCCTATCCGAGCAGTACTTC.

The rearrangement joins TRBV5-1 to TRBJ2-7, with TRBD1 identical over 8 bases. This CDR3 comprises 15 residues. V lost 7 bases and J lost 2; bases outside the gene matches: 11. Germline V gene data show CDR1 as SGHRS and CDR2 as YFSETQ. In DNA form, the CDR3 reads TGCGCCAGCTCCTTCACCGGGACAGGAACCTACGAGCAGTACTTC. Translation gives CASSFTGTGTYEQYF.

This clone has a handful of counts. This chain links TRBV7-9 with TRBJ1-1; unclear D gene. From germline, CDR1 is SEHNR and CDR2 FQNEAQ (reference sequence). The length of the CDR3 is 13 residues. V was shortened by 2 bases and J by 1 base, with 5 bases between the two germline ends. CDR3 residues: CASSLRGNTEAFF. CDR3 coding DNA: TGTGCCAGCAGCTTAAGAGGGAACACTGAAGCTTTCTTT.

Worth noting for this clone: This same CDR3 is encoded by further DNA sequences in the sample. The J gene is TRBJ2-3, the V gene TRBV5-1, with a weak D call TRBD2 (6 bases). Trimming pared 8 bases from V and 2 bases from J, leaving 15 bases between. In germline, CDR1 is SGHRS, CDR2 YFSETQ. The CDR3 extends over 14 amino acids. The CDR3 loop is CASGLNGATDTQYF. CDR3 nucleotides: TGCGCCAGTGGACTAAACGGGGCCACAGATACGCAGTATTTT.

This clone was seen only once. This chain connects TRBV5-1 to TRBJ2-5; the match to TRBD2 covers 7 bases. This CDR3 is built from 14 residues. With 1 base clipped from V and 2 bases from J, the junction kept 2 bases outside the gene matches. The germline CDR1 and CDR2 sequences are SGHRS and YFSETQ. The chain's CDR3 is CASSLSGTQETQYF. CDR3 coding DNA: TGCGCCAGCAGCTTGAGCGGGACTCAAGAGACCCAGTACTTC.

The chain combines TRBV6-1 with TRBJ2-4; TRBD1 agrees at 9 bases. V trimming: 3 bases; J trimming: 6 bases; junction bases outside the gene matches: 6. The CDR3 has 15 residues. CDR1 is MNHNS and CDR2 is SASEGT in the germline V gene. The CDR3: CASSEYRDRVNIQYF. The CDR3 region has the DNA TGTGCCAGCAGTGAGTACCGGGACAGGGTAAACATTCAGTACTTC.

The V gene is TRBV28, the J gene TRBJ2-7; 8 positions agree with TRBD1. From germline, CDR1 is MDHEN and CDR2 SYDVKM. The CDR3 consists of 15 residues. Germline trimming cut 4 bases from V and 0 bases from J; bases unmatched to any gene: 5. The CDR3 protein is CASSYYRGDSYEQYF. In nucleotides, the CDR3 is TGTGCCAGCAGTTACTACAGGGGGGACTCCTACGAGCAGTACTTC.

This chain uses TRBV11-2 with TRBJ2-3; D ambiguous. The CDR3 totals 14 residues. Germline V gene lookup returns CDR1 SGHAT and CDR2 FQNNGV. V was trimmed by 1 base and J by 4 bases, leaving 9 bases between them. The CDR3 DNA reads TGTGCCAGCAGCTTAGTAATGAGATCAGATACGCAGTATTTT. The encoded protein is CASSLVMRSDTQYF.

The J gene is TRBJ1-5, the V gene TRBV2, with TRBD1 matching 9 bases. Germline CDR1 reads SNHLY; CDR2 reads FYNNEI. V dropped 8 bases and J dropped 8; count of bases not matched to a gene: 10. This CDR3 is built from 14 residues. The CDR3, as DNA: TGTGCCAGCTTAGAACAGGGGGCTGGGGAGCCCCAGCATTTT. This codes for CASLEQGAGEPQHF.

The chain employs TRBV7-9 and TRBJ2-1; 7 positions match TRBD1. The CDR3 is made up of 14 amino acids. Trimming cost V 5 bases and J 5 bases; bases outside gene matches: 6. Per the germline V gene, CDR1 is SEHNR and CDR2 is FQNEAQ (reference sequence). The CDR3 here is CASSQRQGNNEQFF. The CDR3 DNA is TGTGCCAGCAGCCAAAGACAGGGTAACAATGAGCAGTTCTTC.

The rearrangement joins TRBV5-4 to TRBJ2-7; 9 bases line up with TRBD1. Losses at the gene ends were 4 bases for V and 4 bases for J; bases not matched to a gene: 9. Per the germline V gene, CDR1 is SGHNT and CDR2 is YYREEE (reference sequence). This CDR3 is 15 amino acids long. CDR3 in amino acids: CASSPPAGQGYEQYF. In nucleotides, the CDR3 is TGTGCCAGCAGCCCCCCCGCCGGACAGGGGTACGAGCAGTACTTC.

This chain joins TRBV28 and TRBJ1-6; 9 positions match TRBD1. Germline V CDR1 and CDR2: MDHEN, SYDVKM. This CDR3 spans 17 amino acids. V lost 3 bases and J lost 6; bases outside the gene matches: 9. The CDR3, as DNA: TGTGCCAGCAGTTTCCTGAGACAGGGGGGATCTAATTCACCCCTCCACTTT. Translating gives CASSFLRQGGSNSPLHF.

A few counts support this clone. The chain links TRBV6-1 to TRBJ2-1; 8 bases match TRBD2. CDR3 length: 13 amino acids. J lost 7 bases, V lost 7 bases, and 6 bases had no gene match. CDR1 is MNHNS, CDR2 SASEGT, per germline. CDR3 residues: CASIGGALNEQFF. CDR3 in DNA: TGTGCCAGCATCGGGGGGGCATTAAATGAGCAGTTCTTC.

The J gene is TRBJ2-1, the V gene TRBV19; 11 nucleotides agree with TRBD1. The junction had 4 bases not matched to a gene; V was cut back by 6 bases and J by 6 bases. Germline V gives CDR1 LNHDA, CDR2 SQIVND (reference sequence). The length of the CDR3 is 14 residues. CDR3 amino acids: CASSGTGGGNEQFF. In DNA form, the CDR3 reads TGTGCCAGTAGCGGGACAGGGGGGGGCAATGAGCAGTTCTTC.

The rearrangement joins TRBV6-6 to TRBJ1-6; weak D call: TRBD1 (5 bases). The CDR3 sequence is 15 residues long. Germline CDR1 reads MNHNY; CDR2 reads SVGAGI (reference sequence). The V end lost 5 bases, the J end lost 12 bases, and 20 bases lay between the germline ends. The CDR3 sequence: CASSGNRNPKGPLHF. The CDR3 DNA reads TGTGCCAGCAGTGGAAACAGGAACCCCAAGGGACCCCTCCACTTT.

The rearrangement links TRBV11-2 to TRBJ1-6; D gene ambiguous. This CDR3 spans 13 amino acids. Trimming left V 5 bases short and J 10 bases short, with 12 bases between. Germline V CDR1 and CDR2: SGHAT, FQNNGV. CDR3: CASSRENYSPLHF. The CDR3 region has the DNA TGTGCCAGCAGCCGAGAGAACTACTCACCCCTCCACTTT.

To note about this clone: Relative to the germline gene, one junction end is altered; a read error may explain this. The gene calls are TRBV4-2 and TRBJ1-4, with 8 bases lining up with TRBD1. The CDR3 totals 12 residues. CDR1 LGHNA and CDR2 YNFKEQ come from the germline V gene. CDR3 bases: TGTGCCAGCAGCCAGGGCCGGACAGGGCCCTCGTTT. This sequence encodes CASSQGRTGPSF.

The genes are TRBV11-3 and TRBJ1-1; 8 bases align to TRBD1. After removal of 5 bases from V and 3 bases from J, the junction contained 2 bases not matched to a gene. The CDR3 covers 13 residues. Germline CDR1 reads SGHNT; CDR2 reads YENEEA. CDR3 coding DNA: TGTGCCAGCAGCCGCAGGGGGCACACTGAAGCTTTCTTT. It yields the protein CASSRRGHTEAFF.

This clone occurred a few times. The CDR3 is CASSINPGSVYNEQFF. CDR3 bases: TGTGCCAGTAGTATCAACCCGGGGTCTGTATACAATGAGCAGTTCTTC. V is TRBV19 and J is TRBJ2-1; the D gene is possibly TRBD2 (5 bases). CDR1 is LNHDA and CDR2 is SQIVND in the germline V gene (reference sequence). This CDR3 is built from 16 residues. V was clipped by 3 bases and J by 4 bases, with 16 bases between them.

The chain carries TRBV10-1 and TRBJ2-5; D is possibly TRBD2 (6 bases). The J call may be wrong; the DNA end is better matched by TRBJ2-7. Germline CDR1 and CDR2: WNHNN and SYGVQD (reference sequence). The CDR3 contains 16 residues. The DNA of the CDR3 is TGCGCCAGCAGTGAGTCGATATTAGGGCGGGGAGGCGAGCAGTACTTC. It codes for CASSESILGRGGEQYF.

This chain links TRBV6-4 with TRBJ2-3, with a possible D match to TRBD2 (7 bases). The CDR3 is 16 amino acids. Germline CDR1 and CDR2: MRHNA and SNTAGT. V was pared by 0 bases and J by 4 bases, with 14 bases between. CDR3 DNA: TGTGCCAGCAGTGACTCGGAGGGGGGGGCTCCAGATACGCAGTATTTT. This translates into CASSDSEGGAPDTQYF.

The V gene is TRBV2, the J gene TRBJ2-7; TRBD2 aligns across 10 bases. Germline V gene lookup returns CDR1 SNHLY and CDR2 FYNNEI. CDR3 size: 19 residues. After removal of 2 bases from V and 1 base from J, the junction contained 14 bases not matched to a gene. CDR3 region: CASSERLAGAHYASYEQYF. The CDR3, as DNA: TGTGCCAGCAGTGAACGTCTAGCGGGGGCCCACTACGCATCCTACGAGCAGTACTTC.

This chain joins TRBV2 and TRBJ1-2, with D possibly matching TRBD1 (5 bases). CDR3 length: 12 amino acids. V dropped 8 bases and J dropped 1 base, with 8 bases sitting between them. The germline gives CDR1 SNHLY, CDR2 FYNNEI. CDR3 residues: CASLDSNYGYTF. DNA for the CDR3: TGTGCCAGCTTAGACAGTAACTATGGCTACACCTTC.

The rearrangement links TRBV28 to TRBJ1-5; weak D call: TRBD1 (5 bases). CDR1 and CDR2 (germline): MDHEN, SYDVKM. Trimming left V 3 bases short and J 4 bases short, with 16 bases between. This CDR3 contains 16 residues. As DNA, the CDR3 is TGTGCCAGCAGTTTTATGTCCAGGGAAGTGAATCAGCCCCAGCATTTT. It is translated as CASSFMSREVNQPQHF.